The 24 T cell receptor beta chains below all came from one sample that was sequenced in a study of graft-versus-host responses after intestinal transplantation. Repertoires were generated with immunoSEQ multiplex PCR, while TCRdb's copy carries only in-frame clones and drops some. The data show 75,000 to 100,000 clones, roughly 91% seen once. These TCRs are of unknown antigen specificity. The sequencing used unstimulated CD4+ T cells sorted from spleen or lymph node cells, collected before transplant. The receptors here all came from a human donor who was the organ donor for an intestinal transplant.

The chain employs TRBV7-2 and TRBJ1-1; D not certain. The germline V gene has CDR1 SGHTA and CDR2 FQGNSA. The CDR3 spans 14 residues. Trimming shortened V by 2 bases and J by 4 bases, and 11 bases separated the two germline ends. The CDR3 DNA reads TGTGCCAGCAGCTTATGGATGGAGGGCACTGAAGCTTTCTTT. This translates into CASSLWMEGTEAFF.

The chain is built from TRBV28 and TRBJ2-1; D gene uncertain. Trimming pared 5 bases from V and 9 bases from J, leaving 11 bases between. The CDR3 spans 12 residues. The V gene's germline CDR1 is MDHEN and CDR2 SYDVKM. CDR3 sequence reads: CASSEQPGEQFF. The CDR3 nucleotides read TGTGCCAGCAGTGAACAGCCAGGTGAGCAGTTCTTC.

The chain uses TRBV2 and TRBJ2-3; 7 bases agree with TRBD2. V shed 3 bases, J shed 0 bases, and the junction held 3 bases outside the gene matches. Germline V gene data show CDR1 as SNHLY and CDR2 as FYNNEI. CDR3 size: 15 residues. CDR3 residues: CASSDSRGSTDTQYF. In nucleotides, the CDR3 is TGTGCCAGCAGTGACTCGCGGGGGAGCACAGATACGCAGTATTTT.

The chain uses TRBV7-2 and TRBJ1-4; possibly TRBD1 for D (6 bases). The CDR3 covers 15 residues. CDR1 and CDR2 from the germline V gene are SGHTA and FQGNSA. Trimming left V 5 bases short and J 8 bases short, with 18 bases between. The CDR3 protein is CASSLQGYLGEKLFF. Written as DNA, the CDR3 is TGTGCCAGCAGCCTACAGGGCTACCTGGGGGAAAAACTGTTTTTT.

This chain's CDR3 is CASSGVGTGENYGYTF. In DNA form, the CDR3 reads TGTGCCAGTAGTGGGGTCGGGACAGGAGAAAACTATGGCTACACCTTC. This chain links TRBV19 with TRBJ1-2; 8 bases fit TRBD1. CDR1 LNHDA and CDR2 SQIVND come from the germline V gene (reference sequence). The CDR3 runs to 16 residues. J was trimmed by 2 bases and V by 5 bases; bases with no gene match: 10.

The J gene is TRBJ1-5, the V gene TRBV7-9; 7 nucleotides align to TRBD1. V dropped 5 bases and J dropped 3; count of bases not matched to a gene: 7. CDR1 is SEHNR, CDR2 FQNEAQ, per germline (reference sequence). The length of the CDR3 is 15 residues. CDR3: CASSPTTGSNQPQHF. DNA of the CDR3: TGTGCCAGCAGCCCTACGACAGGGTCCAATCAGCCCCAGCATTTT.

The chain links TRBV4-1 to TRBJ2-7; TRBD1 matches at 12 bases. Germline trimming cut 3 bases from V and 6 bases from J; bases unmatched to any gene: 9. In germline, CDR1 is MGHRA, CDR2 YSYEKL. The CDR3 is made up of 16 amino acids. CDR3 sequence (DNA): TGCGCCAGCAGCCAGGGACAGGGGGCGATGATTCTCGAGCAGTACTTC. Residues: CASSQGQGAMILEQYF.

V usage is TRBV4-3 and J usage is TRBJ2-1; the match to TRBD2 covers 12 bases. The CDR3 is 21 residues long. The ends lost 0 bases at V and 1 base at J; junction bases unmatched: 13. Per the germline V gene, CDR1 is LGHNA and CDR2 is YSLEER. The CDR3 bases are TGCGCCAGCAGCCAAGAACGACTAGCGGGGGACCCAAGGGTTTCCTACAATGAGCAGTTCTTC. Translating it yields CASSQERLAGDPRVSYNEQFF.

This sequence joins TRBV7-9 and TRBJ1-2; weak D call: TRBD1 (6 bases). The CDR3 contains 16 residues. Trimming left V 6 bases short and J 3 bases short, with 20 bases between. Germline assignment: CDR1 SEHNR and CDR2 FQNEAQ (reference sequence). CDR3 sequence reads: CASSSRTDLMDYGYTF. In DNA, the CDR3 is TGTGCCAGCAGTTCCCGGACAGACTTAATGGACTATGGCTACACCTTC.

V is TRBV28 and J is TRBJ1-6; 7 bases agree with TRBD1. Germline V gene lookup returns CDR1 MDHEN and CDR2 SYDVKM. The CDR3 consists of 14 residues. The junction had 9 bases not matched to a gene; V was cut back by 6 bases and J by 10 bases. This CDR3 is CASSNDRVDSPLHF. The CDR3 bases are TGTGCCAGCAGCAACGACAGGGTCGACTCACCCCTCCACTTT. The whole variable domain, filled in from reference TRBV28 and TRBJ1-6, reads DVKVTQSSRYLVKRTGEKVFLECVQDMDHENMFWYRQDPGLGLRLIYFSYDVKMKEKGDIPEGYSVSREKKERFSLILESASTNQTSMYLCASSNDRVDSPLHFGNGTRLTVT.

The rearrangement joins TRBV6-1 to TRBJ1-5, with D possibly matching TRBD1 (6 bases). The CDR3 covers 15 residues. Deletions cut 0 bases from V and 1 base from J, with 7 bases between. Germline values: CDR1 MNHNS, CDR2 SASEGT. The CDR3 reads CASSEAQGSNQPQHF. The CDR3 nucleotides are TGTGCCAGCAGTGAAGCACAGGGAAGCAATCAGCCCCAGCATTTT.

The chain couples TRBV23-1 to TRBJ1-1; 9 bases align to TRBD1. TRBV23-1 is annotated as an ORF whose role is uncertain. The CDR3 covers 18 residues. V shed 4 bases and J 0 bases; nucleotides not matched to a gene: 12. The CDR3 loop is CASSRPGTGLYMNTEAFF. Written as DNA, the CDR3 is TGCGCCAGCAGTCGCCCCGGGACAGGGTTATACATGAACACTGAAGCTTTCTTT.

The gene calls are TRBV5-1 and TRBJ1-2; maybe TRBD1 (6 bases). The CDR3 consists of 17 residues. Per germline, CDR1 SGHRS and CDR2 YFSETQ. V was cut by 1 base and J by 0 bases, with 16 bases left in between. The CDR3 coding sequence is TGCGCCAGCAGCTTGAATGCAGGGAAGGGGGCTAACTATGGCTACACCTTC. Translating it yields CASSLNAGKGANYGYTF.

This chain links TRBV2 with TRBJ2-1, with unresolved D. This CDR3 contains 11 residues. CDR1 is SNHLY and CDR2 is FYNNEI in the germline V gene. V shed 8 bases and J shed 8 bases, with 10 bases lying between them. The CDR3 is CASRGWDEQFF. CDR3 nucleotide sequence: TGTGCCAGCCGCGGCTGGGATGAGCAGTTCTTC.

As DNA, the CDR3 is TGTGCCAGCAGCCAAGACCAAGTGGAGGTGAGCAATCAGCCCCAGCATTTT. This sequence encodes CASSQDQVEVSNQPQHF. The genes are TRBV4-2 and TRBJ1-5; D call uncertain. The CDR3 contains 17 residues. The V end was cut by 0 bases, the J end by 1 base, with 13 bases between. The germline CDR1 and CDR2 sequences are LGHNA and YNFKEQ.

This clone was found once. This chain joins TRBV7-8 and TRBJ1-2; weak D call: TRBD1 (6 bases). The ends were cut back, 4 bases at V and 5 bases at J, with 17 bases in the middle. CDR1 and CDR2 (germline): SGHVS, FQNEAQ. The CDR3 consists of 15 residues. In DNA form, the CDR3 reads TGTGCCAGCAGCTCTAGACGTGGGGGCCTATATGGCTACACCTTC. This sequence encodes CASSSRRGGLYGYTF. The complete variable domain, with remaining parts taken from reference TRBV7-8 and TRBJ1-2, reads GAGVSQSPRYKVAKRGQDVALRCDPISGHVSLFWYQQALGQGPEFLTYFQNEAQLDKSGLPSDRFFAERPEGSVSTLKIQRTQQEDSAVYLCASSSRRGGLYGYTFGSGTRLTVV.

The rearrangement links TRBV15 to TRBJ1-6, with D tentatively TRBD1 (5 bases). V gave up 4 bases and J gave up 8 bases, with 9 bases separating them. The CDR3 runs to 13 residues. CDR1 and CDR2 (germline): LNHNV, YYDKDF (reference sequence). CDR3 DNA: TGTGCCACCAGCAAAGGGGCGCATTCACCCCTCCACTTT. Translation gives CATSKGAHSPLHF. Filled out from reference TRBV15 and TRBJ1-6, the complete variable domain reads DAMVIQNPRYQVTQFGKPVTLSCSQTLNHNVMYWYQQKSSQAPKLLFHYYDKDFNNEADTPDNFQSRRPNTSFCFLDIRSPGLGDTAMYLCATSKGAHSPLHFGNGTRLTVT.

The V call is TRBV2, the J call TRBJ2-1; possible D gene TRBD2, 7 bases. The length of the CDR3 is 14 residues. In germline, CDR1 is SNHLY, CDR2 FYNNEI. The ends were cut back, 6 bases at V and 5 bases at J, with 14 bases in the middle. The CDR3 reads CASRTGGPHNEQFF. DNA of the CDR3: TGTGCCAGCAGGACCGGGGGGCCCCACAATGAGCAGTTCTTC.

J is TRBJ2-1 and V is TRBV30; a weak D match, TRBD1 (5 bases). The CDR3 spans 18 residues. V was clipped by 0 bases and J by 0 bases, with 18 bases between them. CDR1 GTSNPN and CDR2 SVGIG come from the germline V gene (reference sequence). CDR3 nucleotide sequence: TGTGCCTGGAGTGTACGAGGTCTGGGGCTAAGCTCCTACAATGAGCAGTTCTTC. Amino acid sequence: CAWSVRGLGLSSYNEQFF.

The rearrangement uses TRBV7-6 and TRBJ2-3, with TRBD2 matching 12 bases. The J segment lost 6 bases and the V segment lost 6 bases, leaving 4 bases of the junction unmatched. Germline lookup yields CDR1 SGHVS and CDR2 FNYEAQ. The CDR3 extends over 14 amino acids. The CDR3 nucleotides read TGTGCCAGCAGTTCTAGCGGGGGGGTTGATACGCAGTATTTT. Translation: CASSSSGGVDTQYF.

V is TRBV2 and J is TRBJ2-7; D might be TRBD1 (6 bases). V was clipped by 7 bases and J by 1 base, with 14 bases between them. Germline loops: CDR1 SNHLY, CDR2 FYNNEI. The CDR3 spans 14 residues. The CDR3 spells CASTPQGLSYEQYF. As DNA, the CDR3 is TGTGCCAGCACCCCGCAGGGGCTTTCCTACGAGCAGTACTTC.

The CDR3, as DNA: TGTGCCTGGACCTGGGGGGGGAATGGCTACACCTTC. As protein: CAWTWGGNGYTF. This chain uses TRBV30 with TRBJ1-2; perhaps TRBD1 as D (5 bases). The V end lost 4 bases, the J end lost 6 bases, and 12 bases lay between the germline ends. The CDR3 contains 12 residues. The germline gives CDR1 GTSNPN, CDR2 SVGIG (reference sequence).

The J gene is TRBJ2-5, the V gene TRBV15; TRBD2 aligns across 7 bases. In germline, CDR1 is LNHNV, CDR2 YYDKDF (reference sequence). With V trimmed by 5 bases and J by 2 bases, 11 bases remained unmatched. CDR3 length: 16 residues. The CDR3 bases are TGTGCCACCAGCCGAGGCGGGGGAGCTGCGCAAGAGACCCAGTACTTC. This codes for CATSRGGGAAQETQYF.

The chain has TRBV18 and TRBJ1-2; TRBD1 agrees at 7 bases. CDR1 is KGHSH and CDR2 is LQKENI in the germline V gene. The CDR3 runs to 13 residues. Trimming removed 6 bases from V and 6 bases from J; junction bases left unmatched: 7. This chain's CDR3 is CASSTGQRNGYTF. The CDR3 nucleotides are TGTGCCAGCTCGACGGGACAGCGTAATGGCTACACCTTC.